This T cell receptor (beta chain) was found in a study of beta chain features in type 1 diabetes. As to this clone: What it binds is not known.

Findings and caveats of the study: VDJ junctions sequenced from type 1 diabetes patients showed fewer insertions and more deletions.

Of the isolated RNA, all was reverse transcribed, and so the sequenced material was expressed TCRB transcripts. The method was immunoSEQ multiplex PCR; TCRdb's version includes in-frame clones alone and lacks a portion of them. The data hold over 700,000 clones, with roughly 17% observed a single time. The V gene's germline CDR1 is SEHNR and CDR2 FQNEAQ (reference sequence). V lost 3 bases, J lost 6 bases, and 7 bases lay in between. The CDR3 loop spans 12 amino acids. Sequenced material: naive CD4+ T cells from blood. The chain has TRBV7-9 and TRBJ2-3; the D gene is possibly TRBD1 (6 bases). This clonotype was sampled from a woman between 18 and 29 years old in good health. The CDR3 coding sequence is TGTGCCAGCAGCTTTACAGGGGATACGCAGTATTTT. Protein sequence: CASSFTGDTQYF.